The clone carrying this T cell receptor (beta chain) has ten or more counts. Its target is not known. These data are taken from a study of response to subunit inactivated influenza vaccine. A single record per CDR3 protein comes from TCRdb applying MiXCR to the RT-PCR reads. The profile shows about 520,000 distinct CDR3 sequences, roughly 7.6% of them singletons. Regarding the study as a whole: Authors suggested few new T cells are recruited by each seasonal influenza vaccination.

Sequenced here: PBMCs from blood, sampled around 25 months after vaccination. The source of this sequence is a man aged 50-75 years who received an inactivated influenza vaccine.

The chain's CDR3 is CASSYSKGKVTEAFF. CDR3 DNA sequence: TGTGCCAGCAGTTACTCGAAGGGGAAAGTAACTGAAGCTTTCTTT. The chain employs TRBV6-5 and TRBJ1-1, with D possibly matching TRBD1 (5 bases). CDR3 length equals 15 residues. V was cut by 0 bases and J by 5 bases, with 13 bases left in between. Germline values: CDR1 MNHEY, CDR2 SVGAGI.